This T cell receptor beta chain was observed in a study of T cells in Graves' hyperthyroidism and ophthalmopathy. Study-level findings and limits: Most expanded thyroid clonotypes above 0.001 also appeared in blood. Ophthalmopathy was separated from stable hyperthyroidism by a 13 V-J model.

Template material for amplifying TCR beta CDR3 regions consisted of RNA transcripts. With the HTBI primer set, the TCR CDR3 went through a first round of RT-PCR. Via MiXCR, TCRdb re-called the multiplex PCR reads, giving one row per CDR3 protein. Here the sample spans 450,000 to 700,000 distinct CDR3 sequences, about half being singletons. Exclusion criteria comprised uncontrolled infection, other autoimmune disease, pregnancy or lactation. V was cut by 1 base and J by 0 bases, with 15 bases left in between. The germline V gene has CDR1 SEHNR and CDR2 FQNEAQ (reference sequence). This CDR3 spans 18 amino acids. This clonotype has at least ten counts. Its antigen is not identified.

The material sequenced was peripheral blood or thyroid tissue (not recorded which). This receptor was taken from an adult woman with Graves' disease, either hyperthyroidism or ophthalmopathy (not recorded which). This rearrangement joins TRBV7-9 to TRBJ2-2, with D perhaps TRBD1 (7 bases). CDR3 loop: CASSLVGGTVANTGELFF. The DNA for the CDR3 is TGTGCCAGCAGCTTAGTAGGGGGGACAGTCGCGAACACCGGGGAGCTGTTTTTT. The full variable domain, its missing parts supplied by reference TRBV7-9 and TRBJ2-2, is DTGVSQNPRHKITKRGQNVTFRCDPISEHNRLYWYRQTLGQGPEFLTYFQNEAQLEKSRLLSDRFSAERPKGSFSTLEIQRTEQGDSAMYLCASSLVGGTVANTGELFFGEGSRLTVL.